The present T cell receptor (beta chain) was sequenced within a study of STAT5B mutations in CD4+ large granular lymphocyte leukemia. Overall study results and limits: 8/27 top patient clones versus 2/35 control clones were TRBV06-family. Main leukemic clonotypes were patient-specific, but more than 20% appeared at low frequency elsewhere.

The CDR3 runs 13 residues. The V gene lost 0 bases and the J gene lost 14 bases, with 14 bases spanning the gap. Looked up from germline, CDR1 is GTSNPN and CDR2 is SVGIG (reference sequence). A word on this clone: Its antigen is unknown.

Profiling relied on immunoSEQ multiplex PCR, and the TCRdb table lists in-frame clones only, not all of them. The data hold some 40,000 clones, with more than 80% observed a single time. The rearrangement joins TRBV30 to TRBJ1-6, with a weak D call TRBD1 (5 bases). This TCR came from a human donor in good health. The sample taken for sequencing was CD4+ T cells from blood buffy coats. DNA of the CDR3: TGTGCCTGGAGTGTAGGGTGGGGGGACGCCCTCCACTTT. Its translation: CAWSVGWGDALHF. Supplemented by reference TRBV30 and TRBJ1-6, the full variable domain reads SQTIHQWPATLVQPVGSPLSLECTVEGTSNPNLYWYRQAAGRGLQLLFYSVGIGQISSEVPQNLSASRPQDRQFILSSKKLLLSDSGFYLCAWSVGWGDALHFGNGTRLTVT.